Each of the 24 T cell receptor beta chains below was sequenced from the same sample in a study of Graves' ophthalmopathy and Graves' hyperthyroidism. Transcripts of RNA were the source for amplifying TCR beta CDR3 regions. First-round RT-PCR used HTBI primers; second-round multiplex PCR followed. TCRdb recomputed calls from the multiplex PCR reads with MiXCR, one row per CDR3 protein. The table records some 350,000 distinct CDR3 sequences, 17% of them present only once. The material sequenced was peripheral blood. The receptors come from an adult woman with stable Graves' hyperthyroidism.

V usage is TRBV7-2 and J usage is TRBJ2-5; 8 bases agree with TRBD2. V was clipped by 1 base and J by 2 bases; unmatched bases: 3. CDR1 SGHTA and CDR2 FQGNSA come from the germline V gene. This CDR3 contains 15 residues. The CDR3 nucleotides read TGTGCCAGCAGCTTAGACCCGGGGGGGCAAGAGACCCAGTACTTC. Amino acid sequence: CASSLDPGGQETQYF.

The chain combines TRBV5-6 with TRBJ2-7; no reliable D call. This CDR3 has 15 residues. V lost 1 base and J 3 bases, leaving 14 bases between the germline ends. Germline CDR1 is SGHDT and CDR2 is YYEEEE. CDR3 DNA: TGTGCCAGCAGCTTGTATCGGTACAGCCACTACGAGCAGTACTTC. Translation: CASSLYRYSHYEQYF. The full variable domain, completed using reference TRBV5-6 and TRBJ2-7, is DAGVTQSPTHLIKTRGQQVTLRCSPKSGHDTVSWYQQALGQGPQFIFQYYEEEERQRGNFPDRFSGHQFPNYSSELNVNALLLGDSALYLCASSLYRYSHYEQYFGPGTRLTVT.

The sample holds one count of this clonotype. CDR3 region: CATSTESGEAQYF. CDR3 in DNA: TGTGCCACCAGCACAGAAAGCGGGGAGGCCCAGTACTTC. The rearrangement links TRBV15 to TRBJ2-5, with 7 bases fitting TRBD2. CDR1 is LNHNV and CDR2 is YYDKDF in the germline V gene (reference sequence). The CDR3 has 13 amino acids. Trimming at V came to 4 bases and at J to 9 bases, leaving 8 bases not matched to a gene.

The chain joins TRBV20-1 to TRBJ1-1; D is unresolved. V was trimmed by 3 bases and J by 1 base, leaving 12 bases between them. CDR1 and CDR2 (germline): DFQATT, SNEGSKA (reference sequence). CDR3 length: 14 residues. The CDR3 loop reads CSARMRLANTEAFF. The CDR3 DNA follows: TGCAGTGCTAGGATGAGGTTGGCGAACACTGAAGCTTTCTTT.

This clonotype was observed many times. The CDR3 is CSARDLAYEQYF. The CDR3 DNA follows: TGCAGTGCTAGAGATCTGGCCTACGAGCAGTACTTC. This chain connects TRBV20-1 to TRBJ2-7; D is unresolved. CDR3 length: 12 amino acids. Germline V gene sequence: CDR1 DFQATT, CDR2 SNEGSKA (reference sequence). The V and J ends lost 0 bases and 2 bases respectively, with 5 bases between them.

This clonotype was detected ten times or more. The chain couples TRBV25-1 to TRBJ2-7; 7 nucleotides line up with TRBD2. Trimming took 3 bases from V and 4 from J; bases not matched to a gene: 9. Per germline, CDR1 MGHDK and CDR2 SYGVNS. This CDR3 is 15 amino acids long. Here the CDR3 reads CASSDLGGGGYEQYF. Here the CDR3 DNA reads TGTGCCAGCAGTGATCTGGGTGGGGGGGGATACGAGCAGTACTTC.

This clonotype was recorded many times. This sequence joins TRBV4-1 and TRBJ2-7, with D possibly matching TRBD2 (6 bases). Germline assignment: CDR1 MGHRA and CDR2 YSYEKL. The CDR3 has 14 amino acids. Between the trimmed V and J ends, which lost 0 bases and 3 bases, there was a span of 9 bases. CDR3 bases: TGCGCCAGCAGCCAAGATCCGGGGGACTACGAGCAGTACTTC. It codes for CASSQDPGDYEQYF.

This clonotype came up many times. Here the CDR3 reads CASSFIRSENRETQYF. The CDR3 DNA sequence: TGTGCCAGCAGTTTTATTAGGTCCGAAAACAGGGAAACCCAGTACTTC. The chain recombines TRBV7-9 with TRBJ2-5, with a possible D match to TRBD1 (6 bases). V was cut by 6 bases and J by 8 bases, with 25 bases left in between. The germline V gene encodes CDR1 SEHNR and CDR2 FQNEAQ (reference sequence). The CDR3 is made up of 16 amino acids.

The sample holds many counts of this clonotype. CDR3 amino acids: CASSHSRTNYEQYF. In nucleotides, the CDR3 is TGTGCCAGCAGCCATTCTAGGACTAACTACGAGCAGTACTTC. The V and J genes are TRBV11-2 and TRBJ2-7; perhaps TRBD2 as D (6 bases). Germline V lookup: CDR1 SGHAT, CDR2 FQNNGV. Between the trimmed V and J ends, which lost 5 bases and 3 bases, there was a span of 14 bases. This CDR3 is built from 14 residues.

Worth noting for this clonotype: This may be a read error: a much more frequent sequence differs by one nucleotide. The chain joins TRBV12-3 or TRBV12-4 to TRBJ2-7; 7 bases map to TRBD2. The length of the CDR3 is 11 residues. With V trimmed by 8 bases and J by 2 bases, 0 bases remained unmatched. The CDR3: CASGRAYEQYF. The CDR3 region has the DNA TGTGCCAGCGGGAGGGCCTACGAGCAGTACTTC.

This clonotype was counted at least ten times. V gene TRBV11-2 combines with J gene TRBJ1-1; 7 bases match TRBD1. J gave up 5 bases and V 5 bases, and 11 bases lay outside the gene matches. The CDR3 is made up of 15 amino acids. Germline V gene data show CDR1 as SGHAT and CDR2 as FQNNGV. The CDR3 is CASSQMTGPQTEAFF. The CDR3 region has the DNA TGTGCCAGCAGCCAGATGACAGGGCCCCAGACTGAAGCTTTCTTT.

This clonotype was counted at least ten times. The chain combines TRBV28 with TRBJ2-7; tentative D call: TRBD1 (5 bases). The CDR3 loop spans 15 amino acids. Trimming took off 4 bases at V and 3 bases at J, with 16 bases between the two ends. CDR1 MDHEN and CDR2 SYDVKM come from the germline V gene. DNA of the CDR3: TGTGCCAGCAGTTCCTCTCAGGGATTAGTCTACGAGCAGTACTTC. It encodes CASSSSQGLVYEQYF. Full variable domain (outside the CDR3, taken from reference TRBV28 and TRBJ2-7): DVKVTQSSRYLVKRTGEKVFLECVQDMDHENMFWYRQDPGLGLRLIYFSYDVKMKEKGDIPEGYSVSREKKERFSLILESASTNQTSMYLCASSSSQGLVYEQYFGPGTRLTVT.

This clonotype was found many times. The chain combines TRBV2 with TRBJ2-7; D call uncertain. The CDR3 sequence is 12 residues long. CDR1 and CDR2 from the germline V gene are SNHLY and FYNNEI. V gave up 8 bases and J gave up 5 bases, with 13 bases separating them. The DNA of the CDR3 is TGTGCCAGCCCTGTACCCATCCACGAGCAGTACTTC. Its translation: CASPVPIHEQYF.

The table lists this clonotype with many counts. The chain carries TRBV19 and TRBJ1-5; D call uncertain. Trimming stripped 3 bases from V and 2 bases from J, with 8 bases between. This CDR3 comprises 14 residues. The germline V gene encodes CDR1 LNHDA and CDR2 SQIVND (reference sequence). The CDR3 region has the DNA TGTGCCAGTAGTATGATCTACGGCAATCAGCCCCAGCATTTT. Protein product: CASSMIYGNQPQHF.

The chain has TRBV3-1 and TRBJ2-7; the match to TRBD2 covers 8 bases. The CDR3 spans 14 residues. Germline values: CDR1 LGHDT, CDR2 YNNKEL (reference sequence). The ends lost 1 base at V and 3 bases at J; junction bases unmatched: 2. The CDR3, as DNA: TGTGCCAGCAGCCAAGCTACTAGCGGCTACGAGCAGTACTTC. Translation gives CASSQATSGYEQYF.

The chain joins TRBV7-2 to TRBJ2-5, with 8 bases that match TRBD2. Germline CDR1 reads SGHTA; CDR2 reads FQGNSA. The CDR3 has 14 residues. Germline trimming cut 8 bases from V and 3 bases from J; bases unmatched to any gene: 8. CDR3 DNA sequence: TGTGCCAGCGCTAGCGGGTCAACTAAAGAGACCCAGTACTTC. Translated, it gives CASASGSTKETQYF. Full variable domain (rest looked up from reference TRBV7-2 and TRBJ2-5): GAGVSQSPSNKVTEKGKDVELRCDPISGHTALYWYRQSLGQGLEFLIYFQGNSAPDKSGLPSDRFSAERTGGSVSTLTIQRTQQEDSAVYLCASASGSTKETQYFGPGTRLLVL.

V is TRBV6-2 or TRBV6-3 and J is TRBJ2-5; tentatively, D is TRBD1 (6 bases). Between the trimmed V and J ends, which lost 6 bases and 13 bases, there was a span of 15 bases. The CDR3 contains 11 residues. CDR1 and CDR2 (germline): MNHEY, SVGEGT. The CDR3 region has the DNA TGTGCCAGCAGCCAGGGACATACAGTGTACTTC. Its protein product is CASSQGHTVYF.

At least ten counts were recorded for this clonotype. The chain combines TRBV10-3 with TRBJ1-1; D gene unclear. Trimming shortened V by 5 bases and J by 5 bases, and 27 bases separated the two germline ends. The CDR3 has 18 amino acids. Germline V gene lookup returns CDR1 ENHRY and CDR2 SYGVKD. The CDR3 DNA reads as TGTGCCATCAGTACCCCTCGGACGCGGGCGGGGTCCGGTACTGAAGCTTTCTTT. It is translated as CAISTPRTRAGSGTEAFF.

This clonotype was seen many times. The CDR3 nucleotides are TGCAGCGTTGACGGTGTGGGGAGTCTCTACGAGCAGTACTTC. It specifies CSVDGVGSLYEQYF. The rearrangement links TRBV29-1 to TRBJ2-7; possible D gene TRBD2, 5 bases. Germline loops: CDR1 SQVTM, CDR2 ANQGSEA. Trimming stripped 3 bases from V and 3 bases from J, with 15 bases between. This CDR3 is built from 14 residues.

Concerning this clonotype itself: This sequence may be a read error, since a much larger clone differs from it by one base. The chain uses TRBV7-9 and TRBJ2-2; possible D gene TRBD2, 5 bases. This CDR3 has 13 residues. Germline V gene data show CDR1 as SEHNR and CDR2 as FQNEAQ (reference sequence). The CDR3 region is CASSFGVTGELCF. DNA of the CDR3: TGTGCCAGCAGCTTCGGCGTCACCGGGGAGCTGTGTTTT.

This clonotype came up many times. One end of the junction varies from germline; a read error may be responsible. This chain joins TRBV20-1 and TRBJ2-4, with D possibly TRBD2 on 6 matching bases. The CDR3 extends over 15 amino acids. The germline gives CDR1 DFQATT, CDR2 SNEGSKA (reference sequence). The CDR3, as DNA: TGCAGTGCTAGAATGGGCGGGATTGCCAAAAACATTAAGTACTTC. The encoded protein is CSARMGGIAKNIKYF.

This clonotype was counted at least ten times. This chain joins TRBV5-1 and TRBJ1-2, with TRBD1 as a possible D gene (5 bases). Trimming removed 4 bases from V and 0 bases from J, with 10 bases in between. Germline CDR1 SGHRS, CDR2 YFSETQ. The CDR3 has 14 residues. The CDR3 nucleotides read TGCGCCAGCAGCCCGACAGCCGCTAACTATGGCTACACCTTC. The encoded protein is CASSPTAANYGYTF.

This clonotype has at least ten counts. V gene TRBV6-5 combines with J gene TRBJ2-7; tentatively, D is TRBD1 (6 bases). Trimming cost V 7 bases and J 2 bases, with 18 bases left between them. Germline V gene sequence: CDR1 MNHEY, CDR2 SVGAGI. CDR3 length: 15 amino acids. In DNA, the CDR3 is TGTGCCAGCACTTCCCGACAGGAAGGGACCTACGAGCAGTACTTC. Translating it yields CASTSRQEGTYEQYF.

The rearrangement uses TRBV27 and TRBJ2-7; possible D gene TRBD2, 6 bases. The V end lost 1 base, the J end lost 5 bases, and 12 bases lay between the germline ends. The germline V gene has CDR1 MNHEY and CDR2 SMNVEV (reference sequence). CDR3 length equals 14 residues. This chain's CDR3 is CASSLWAGPHEQYF. The CDR3, as DNA: TGTGCCAGCAGTTTATGGGCGGGGCCCCACGAGCAGTACTTC.